Following are 29 T cell receptor beta chains from one sample sequenced in a study of cytomegalovirus exposure and HLA in healthy donors listed by TCRdb under 2017. Library creation used the immunoSEQ multiplex PCR assay. The multiplex PCR relied on a mix of 60 forward primers for TCR Vbeta segments and 13 reverse primers for TCR Jbeta segments. The source is immuneACCESS, and TCRdb retained only in-frame sequences with V and J called. Part of the clones is not carried over; for the studies checked, unresolved V genes explain less than half of this, and the remainder is unexplained. The sample table shows 150,000 to 180,000 clones, and roughly four fifths are seen once. The ten largest clones capture approximately 1.3% of the sample. Sequencing used PBMCs. These receptors were taken from a man younger than 30 in good health and CMV-seronegative.

The gene calls are TRBV11-2 and TRBJ2-1, with 7 bases identical to TRBD2. The junction had 11 bases not matched to a gene; V was cut back by 2 bases and J by 7 bases. CDR1 is SGHAT, CDR2 FQNNGV, per germline. This CDR3 spans 16 amino acids. CDR3 amino acids: CASSLWTRTPLNEQFF. CDR3 in DNA: TGTGCCAGCAGCTTATGGACTAGGACCCCCTTGAATGAGCAGTTCTTC. The whole variable domain, filled in from reference TRBV11-2 and TRBJ2-1, reads EAGVAQSPRYKIIEKRQSVAFWCNPISGHATLYWYQQILGQGPKLLIQFQNNGVVDDSQLPKDRFSAERLKGVDSTLKIQPAKLEDSAVYLCASSLWTRTPLNEQFFGPGTRLTVL.

The chain is built from TRBV9 and TRBJ2-1; D is unclear. The germline V and J ends were trimmed by 0 bases and 4 bases, with 14 bases remaining between them. CDR3 length equals 16 residues. CDR1 is SGDLS, CDR2 YYNGEE, per germline. The CDR3 nucleotides are TGTGCCAGCAGCGTAGATGGTAGTGGTTCTTACAATGAGCAGTTCTTC. Translation: CASSVDGSGSYNEQFF. The complete variable domain, with remaining parts taken from reference TRBV9 and TRBJ2-1, reads DSGVTQTPKHLITATGQRVTLRCSPRSGDLSVYWYQQSLDQGLQFLIQYYNGEERAKGNILERFSAQQFPDLHSELNLSSLELGDSALYFCASSVDGSGSYNEQFFGPGTRLTVL.

The chain has TRBV12-2 and TRBJ2-1; the D segment call TRBD2 is taken from the table without a DNA check. TRBV12-2 is classified as a pseudogene. The length of the CDR3 is 14 residues. The CDR3: CASRPPAAYNEQFF. For the CDR3, the DNA is TGTGCAAGTCGCCCCCCAGCGGCCTACAATGAGCAGTTCTTC.

This clone appeared once. The DNA of the CDR3 is TGTGCCAGCACCCTAGGAAATGAAGCTTTCTTT. As protein: CASTLGNEAFF. This sequence joins TRBV6-5 and TRBJ1-1, with D unresolved. The V gene's germline CDR1 is MNHEY and CDR2 SVGAGI. With 7 bases removed from V and 7 bases from J, the gap between germline ends came to 10 bases. The CDR3 sequence is 11 residues long.

The V gene is TRBV7-2, the J gene TRBJ2-1; 7 bases are a match to TRBD2. This CDR3 has 15 residues. Trimming removed 4 bases from V and 5 bases from J; junction bases left unmatched: 8. CDR1 is SGHTA and CDR2 is FQGNSA in the germline V gene. The CDR3 reads CASSSRGGRDNEQFF. CDR3 DNA sequence: TGTGCCAGCAGCTCCCGGGGAGGGAGAGACAATGAGCAGTTCTTC.

The chain joins TRBV2 to TRBJ2-5, with 9 positions matching TRBD2. The J call may be in error: the DNA end matches TRBJ2-7 better. This CDR3 region has 16 residues. Germline V CDR1 and CDR2: SNHLY, FYNNEI. The CDR3: CASMGLDLAGLNEQYF. In nucleotides, the CDR3 is TGTGCCAGCATGGGGTTGGATCTAGCGGGACTAAACGAGCAGTACTTC.

The chain recombines TRBV6-5 with TRBJ2-2, with 10 bases that match TRBD2. Trimming at V came to 6 bases and at J to 7 bases, leaving 8 bases not matched to a gene. In germline, CDR1 is MNHEY, CDR2 SVGAGI. The CDR3 runs to 15 residues. CDR3 residues: CASSLSGRAGGELFF. In DNA, the CDR3 is TGTGCCAGCAGCCTAAGCGGGAGGGCGGGCGGGGAGCTGTTTTTT.

V gene TRBV28 combines with J gene TRBJ2-3; D is possibly TRBD2 (6 bases). Trimming shortened V by 6 bases and J by 8 bases, and 24 bases separated the two germline ends. Per germline, CDR1 MDHEN and CDR2 SYDVKM. This CDR3 comprises 16 residues. This CDR3 is CASSSRVGGRRSTQYF. CDR3 coding DNA: TGTGCCAGCAGCTCAAGGGTGGGGGGACGCCGTAGTACGCAGTATTTT.

The V call is TRBV6-6, the J call TRBJ2-7; 7 positions agree with TRBD1. The V and J ends lost 2 bases and 5 bases, in that order; junction bases with no gene match: 3. In germline, CDR1 is MNHNY, CDR2 SVGAGI (reference sequence). The CDR3 consists of 13 residues. The CDR3 spells CASSYRGLNEQYF. The CDR3 DNA reads TGTGCCAGCAGTTACAGGGGGCTAAACGAGCAGTACTTC.

This clone has more than one count but fewer than ten. This sequence joins TRBV5-4 and TRBJ1-4; D not certain. CDR1 SGHNT and CDR2 YYREEE come from the germline V gene (reference sequence). CDR3 length: 13 amino acids. Trimming left V 4 bases short and J 4 bases short, with 8 bases between. This CDR3 reads CASSRTGNEKLFF. For the CDR3, the DNA is TGTGCCAGCAGCCGAACGGGTAATGAAAAACTGTTTTTT.

The chain links TRBV4-3 to TRBJ2-5; tentatively, D is TRBD2 (6 bases). Per the germline V gene, CDR1 is LGHNA and CDR2 is YSLEER. The length of the CDR3 is 15 residues. V was clipped by 0 bases and J by 4 bases, with 12 bases between them. CDR3 nucleotides: TGCGCCAGCAGCCAAGACCTGGTGGGAGGAGAGACCCAGTACTTC. Translation gives CASSQDLVGGETQYF.

The chain couples TRBV19 to TRBJ2-7, with unresolved D. CDR3 length: 14 residues. CDR1 is LNHDA, CDR2 SQIVND, per germline (reference sequence). With 3 bases removed from V and 5 bases from J, the gap between germline ends came to 14 bases. The CDR3 region has the DNA TGTGCCAGTAGTATTAGCCCACGACTCGACGAGCAGTACTTC. Its translation is CASSISPRLDEQYF.

The chain recombines TRBV10-3 with TRBJ1-2; 7 nucleotides match TRBD1. In germline, CDR1 is ENHRY, CDR2 SYGVKD. The CDR3 is 17 residues long. V shed 6 bases and J 4 bases; nucleotides not matched to a gene: 17. In nucleotides, the CDR3 is TGTGCCATCAGCGGAAGTGTTGGGGAACAGGGGTTCTATGGCTACACCTTC. As protein: CAISGSVGEQGFYGYTF.

The chain joins TRBV28 to TRBJ2-7; the D is unclear. Trimming cost V 8 bases and J 4 bases, with 18 bases left between them. The germline gives CDR1 MDHEN, CDR2 SYDVKM. The CDR3 has 14 amino acids. The CDR3 sequence: CASALRVPVYEQYF. CDR3 sequence (DNA): TGTGCCAGCGCCTTACGGGTGCCGGTGTACGAGCAGTACTTC.

This clone was recorded a few times. The chain joins TRBV10-2 to TRBJ2-3; D is unresolved. The CDR3 sequence is 12 residues long. The V gene's germline CDR1 is WSHSY and CDR2 SAAADI. V was trimmed by 7 bases and J by 5 bases, leaving 10 bases between them. CDR3 nucleotide sequence: TGCGCCAGCACGGAGCGAGGAGATACGCAGTATTTT. Its translation: CASTERGDTQYF.

Notes on this clone: The junction departs from the called germline gene at one end, perhaps through a read error. The chain uses TRBV9 and TRBJ2-7; TRBD1 agrees at 8 bases. This CDR3 region has 14 residues. CDR1 and CDR2 from the germline V gene are SGDLS and YYNGEE. CDR3 in amino acids: CASSVAGQAFDLHF. In nucleotides, the CDR3 is TGTGCCAGCAGCGTAGCGGGACAGGCCTTTGATCTCCACTTC.

The chain employs TRBV5-1 and TRBJ1-2, with D perhaps matching TRBD1 (6 bases). Germline V gives CDR1 SGHRS, CDR2 YFSETQ. Trimming shortened V by 4 bases and J by 0 bases, and 16 bases separated the two germline ends. The CDR3 is made up of 16 amino acids. CDR3 nucleotides: TGCGCCAGCAGCCCCGGACAGCAAAAATCTAACTATGGCTACACCTTC. Translating it yields CASSPGQQKSNYGYTF.

The V call is TRBV30, the J call TRBJ1-2, with 7 bases matching TRBD1. The ends lost 3 bases at V and 5 bases at J; junction bases unmatched: 9. Germline V gives CDR1 GTSNPN, CDR2 SVGIG (reference sequence). The CDR3 consists of 14 residues. The CDR3 loop is CAWRDRDLLYGYTF. The CDR3 DNA reads TGTGCCTGGAGAGACAGGGACCTCTTATATGGCTACACCTTC.

This clone was seen just once. The chain couples TRBV5-1 to TRBJ2-7, with 8 bases fitting TRBD1. V was clipped by 3 bases and J by 2 bases; unmatched bases: 4. CDR3 size: 14 residues. In germline, CDR1 is SGHRS, CDR2 YFSETQ. CDR3 residues: CASSSPGQAYEQYF. The CDR3 nucleotides are TGCGCCAGCAGCTCGCCGGGACAGGCCTACGAGCAGTACTTC.

This clone was seen more than once but under ten times. The V gene is TRBV27, the J gene TRBJ2-7, with D possibly matching TRBD1 (6 bases). The CDR3 covers 13 residues. V lost 3 bases and J lost 4, with 10 bases in between. Germline V gene lookup returns CDR1 MNHEY and CDR2 SMNVEV (reference sequence). The CDR3 region is CASSLLQGYEQYF. CDR3 bases: TGTGCCAGCAGTTTGTTACAGGGTTACGAGCAGTACTTC.

This clone has more than one count but fewer than ten. The J gene is TRBJ2-1, the V gene TRBV15, with 9 bases identical to TRBD2. CDR3 size: 15 residues. J gave up 6 bases and V 1 base, and 4 bases lay outside the gene matches. Germline V CDR1 and CDR2: LNHNV, YYDKDF (reference sequence). DNA of the CDR3: TGTGCCACCAGCAGAGGGGGACTAGCAGGCAATGAGCAGTTCTTC. Its translation is CATSRGGLAGNEQFF. Full variable domain (rest looked up from reference TRBV15 and TRBJ2-1): DAMVIQNPRYQVTQFGKPVTLSCSQTLNHNVMYWYQQKSSQAPKLLFHYYDKDFNNEADTPDNFQSRRPNTSFCFLDIRSPGLGDTAMYLCATSRGGLAGNEQFFGPGTRLTVL.

The chain links TRBV19 to TRBJ2-1; TRBD1 aligns across 7 bases. This CDR3 has 16 residues. Trimming took 5 bases from V and 1 from J; bases not matched to a gene: 8. Germline-derived CDR1 and CDR2 are LNHDA and SQIVND (reference sequence). The DNA for the CDR3 is TGTGCCAGTAGTCTCCTCACAGGGGAATCCTACAATGAGCAGTTCTTC. It specifies CASSLLTGESYNEQFF.

The V and J genes are TRBV2 and TRBJ2-1; 15 bases align to TRBD2. This CDR3 region has 16 residues. J lost 7 bases, V lost 6 bases, and 7 bases had no gene match. The germline CDR1 and CDR2 sequences are SNHLY and FYNNEI. The CDR3 coding sequence is TGTGCCAGCAGGCGGGGACTAGCGGGAGGTTCGAATGAGCAGTTCTTC. Protein product: CASRRGLAGGSNEQFF.

The gene calls are TRBV27 and TRBJ2-1, with 13 positions matching TRBD2. The length of the CDR3 is 15 residues. Losses at the gene ends were 3 bases for V and 6 bases for J; bases not matched to a gene: 2. Per germline, CDR1 MNHEY and CDR2 SMNVEV (reference sequence). In DNA form, the CDR3 reads TGTGCCAGCAGTTTGGGACTAGCGGGACTCAATGAGCAGTTCTTC. It specifies CASSLGLAGLNEQFF.

This sequence joins TRBV4-3 and TRBJ2-7, with D tentatively TRBD1 (6 bases). Trimming stripped 6 bases from V and 4 bases from J, with 19 bases between. The CDR3 extends over 15 amino acids. Germline V gene data show CDR1 as LGHNA and CDR2 as YSLEER. CDR3: CASSGRAGEGYEQYF. CDR3 nucleotide sequence: TGCGCCAGCAGTGGCAGGGCAGGGGAAGGATACGAGCAGTACTTC.

This rearrangement joins TRBV4-3 to TRBJ2-5; a weak D match, TRBD2 (6 bases). Germline V gene data show CDR1 as LGHNA and CDR2 as YSLEER. The CDR3 runs to 14 residues. Trimming took off 1 base at V and 5 bases at J, with 11 bases between the two ends. CDR3 residues: CASSQGGGAETQYF. The CDR3, as DNA: TGCGCCAGCAGCCAAGGAGGCGGGGCGGAGACCCAGTACTTC.

Regarding this clone: An end of the junction does not agree with germline; a read error may underlie this. V is TRBV7-9 and J is TRBJ2-1; TRBD2 agrees at 7 bases. The germline CDR1 and CDR2 sequences are SEHNR and FQNEAQ (reference sequence). The CDR3 has 15 amino acids. The CDR3 here is CSSSPLAGAFNEQFF. CDR3 nucleotides: TGTTCCAGCAGCCCCTTGGCGGGAGCATTCAATGAGCAGTTCTTC.

J is TRBJ1-2 and V is TRBV6-5; D not resolved. CDR1 is MNHEY, CDR2 SVGAGI, per germline. The V gene lost 5 bases and the J gene lost 3 bases, with 13 bases spanning the gap. The CDR3 totals 14 residues. CDR3 in amino acids: CASSPTAGYYGYTF. CDR3 DNA: TGTGCCAGCAGTCCTACTGCAGGATACTATGGCTACACCTTC.

The gene calls are TRBV7-2 and TRBJ1-4, with TRBD1 matching 7 bases. Germline CDR1 SGHTA, CDR2 FQGNSA. The CDR3 runs to 15 residues. With 2 bases clipped from V and 5 bases from J, the junction kept 5 bases outside the gene matches. The CDR3 DNA reads TGTGCCAGCAGCTTAACAGGGGTTTCCAATGAAAAACTGTTTTTT. Residues: CASSLTGVSNEKLFF. The full variable domain, rest sourced from reference TRBV7-2 and TRBJ1-4, is GAGVSQSPSNKVTEKGKDVELRCDPISGHTALYWYRQSLGQGLEFLIYFQGNSAPDKSGLPSDRFSAERTGGSVSTLTIQRTQQEDSAVYLCASSLTGVSNEKLFFGSGTQLSVL.